What follows describes a single T cell receptor beta chain. The antigen is not known. This specimen belongs to a study of Ad26.COV2.S vaccination and SARS-CoV-2 variants. Here immunoSEQ multiplex PCR was the method, and the copy in TCRdb shows in-frame clones only, minus some. The sample lists 440,000 or so clones; 90% were seen once. The treatment is: 15 to 20 received Ad26.COV2.S at low or high dose, single or two shots; about 5 received placebo; per-sample allocation not given. Sampling was performed 63 days after the first vaccine or placebo injection. An Ad26 vector that expressed Wuhan-strain SARS-CoV-2 spike constituted the vaccine. Study-level points and caveats: Recipients of either vaccine or placebo displayed similar breadth of non-spike TCRs.

The TCR was taken from a person aged 18-60 years who received the Ad26.COV2.S COVID-19 vaccine or a placebo. The sequencing here drew on peripheral blood, taken in a trial of Ad26.COV2.S vaccine versus placebo.

The CDR3 region is CASTSLAGATYNEQFF. The CDR3 DNA reads TGTGCCAGCACCTCTTTAGCGGGAGCAACCTACAATGAGCAGTTCTTC. V and J are TRBV7-9 and TRBJ2-1; TRBD2 matches 9 bases. The V and J ends lost 7 bases and 2 bases, in that order; junction bases with no gene match: 9. Germline CDR1 is SEHNR and CDR2 is FQNEAQ (reference sequence). The length of the CDR3 is 16 residues.